A single sample is the source of the 31 T cell receptor beta chains below, sequenced in a study of T cell changes during pregnancy in multiple sclerosis. Method: immunoSEQ multiplex PCR; TCRdb's copy keeps in-frame clones and lacks some. The table has tens of thousands of clones, about 91% seen once. This sample comprised CD4+ T cells from peripheral blood mononuclear cells, obtained in the first trimester of pregnancy. Receptor source: a female donor with multiple sclerosis, enrolled in a pregnancy study.

This clone was seen just once. This chain links TRBV4-1 with TRBJ1-2, with D unclear. CDR1 and CDR2 (germline): MGHRA, YSYEKL. The CDR3 extends over 15 amino acids. V dropped 3 bases and J dropped 1 base, with 12 bases sitting between them. The CDR3 nucleotides read TGCGCCAGCAGCCAGGAGGACTTAAGTAACTATGGCTACACCTTC. It specifies CASSQEDLSNYGYTF.

V and J are TRBV2 and TRBJ2-5; D unresolved. The CDR3 length is 12 residues. Germline CDR1 is SNHLY and CDR2 is FYNNEI. Trimming removed 6 bases at V and 5 bases at J, with 10 bases between. The CDR3 region has the DNA TGTGCCAGCAGAACCGACGGGGAGACCCAGTACTTC. Encoded protein: CASRTDGETQYF. Together with reference TRBV2 and TRBJ2-5, the CDR3 gives the full variable domain: EPEVTQTPSHQVTQMGQEVILRCVPISNHLYFYWYRQILGQKVEFLVSFYNNEISEKSEIFDDQFSVERPDGSNFTLKIRSTKLEDSAMYFCASRTDGETQYFGPGTRLLVL.

This chain's CDR3 is CASSQTGIGEKLFF. The CDR3 DNA follows: TGTGCCAGCAGTCAGACAGGGATCGGGGAAAAACTGTTTTTT. The V gene is TRBV6-6, the J gene TRBJ1-4, with 7 bases that match TRBD1. After removal of 5 bases from V and 8 bases from J, the junction contained 8 bases not matched to a gene. Germline CDR1 is MNHNY and CDR2 is SVGAGI (reference sequence). The length of the CDR3 is 14 residues.

CDR3 DNA: TGCGCCAGCAGCCCCCTGACTAGCGGGGAGACCGGGGAGCTGTTTTTT. This translates into CASSPLTSGETGELFF. The rearrangement uses TRBV5-1 and TRBJ2-2; TRBD2 matches at 11 bases. CDR3 length: 16 amino acids. With V trimmed by 4 bases and J by 5 bases, 7 bases remained unmatched. The V gene's germline CDR1 is SGHRS and CDR2 YFSETQ.

The CDR3, as DNA: TGCGCCAGCAGCTCCCTCGACAGCTACAATGAGCAGTTCTTC. Protein: CASSSLDSYNEQFF. The genes are TRBV5-1 and TRBJ2-1; weak D call: TRBD1 (5 bases). V dropped 3 bases and J dropped 3 bases, with 10 bases sitting between them. The CDR3 has 14 residues. The germline gives CDR1 SGHRS, CDR2 YFSETQ.

This clone occurred once. The J gene is TRBJ1-6, the V gene TRBV10-3, with 8 bases that match TRBD1. From germline, CDR1 is ENHRY and CDR2 SYGVKD. The V and J ends lost 5 bases and 6 bases, in that order; junction bases with no gene match: 6. The CDR3 length is 15 residues. The CDR3 coding sequence is TGTGCCATCAGTACGACAGGGGAGGGTAATTCACCCCTCCACTTT. This codes for CAISTTGEGNSPLHF.

The chain combines TRBV7-2 with TRBJ2-2; 8 bases are a match to TRBD1. In germline, CDR1 is SGHTA, CDR2 FQGNSA. With 5 bases clipped from V and 5 bases from J, the junction kept 7 bases outside the gene matches. The CDR3 sequence is 15 residues long. The CDR3 DNA sequence: TGTGCCAGCAGCGCCGCCGGGACAGGAACCGGGGAGCTGTTTTTT. Translation: CASSAAGTGTGELFF.

Concerning this clone itself: This sample includes further DNA sequences coding for the same CDR3. This sequence joins TRBV5-6 and TRBJ1-2, with D possibly being TRBD1 (5 bases). Trimming removed 4 bases from V and 5 bases from J, with 12 bases in between. Germline values: CDR1 SGHDT, CDR2 YYEEEE. The CDR3 loop spans 13 amino acids. Here the CDR3 reads CASSSDRSYGYTF. As DNA, the CDR3 is TGTGCCAGCAGCAGTGACAGATCTTATGGCTACACCTTC.

The chain uses TRBV7-2 and TRBJ1-2, with 10 bases fitting TRBD1. The V and J ends lost 1 base and 5 bases, in that order; junction bases with no gene match: 1. The germline CDR1 and CDR2 sequences are SGHTA and FQGNSA. The CDR3 loop spans 14 amino acids. The CDR3: CASSLGQGAYGYTF. The CDR3 nucleotides read TGTGCCAGCAGCTTAGGACAGGGGGCGTATGGCTACACCTTC.

CDR3 coding DNA: TGTGCCAGCAGGAACGCAGGGGTGGGGAACACTGAAGCTTTCTTT. Translation gives CASRNAGVGNTEAFF. The rearrangement links TRBV6-5 to TRBJ1-1, with D tentatively TRBD1 (6 bases). The V gene's germline CDR1 is MNHEY and CDR2 SVGAGI. This CDR3 is 15 amino acids long. V was shortened by 6 bases and J by 1 base, with 15 bases between the two germline ends.

The chain has TRBV19 and TRBJ1-3; 9 nucleotides line up with TRBD1. This CDR3 region has 17 residues. J gave up 2 bases and V 4 bases, and 9 bases lay outside the gene matches. Germline values: CDR1 LNHDA, CDR2 SQIVND (reference sequence). DNA of the CDR3: TGTGCCAGTAGTACCATAGGGACAGGGAACGCTGGAAACACCATATATTTT. It codes for CASSTIGTGNAGNTIYF.

The genes are TRBV6-1 and TRBJ2-2; tentative D call: TRBD1 (6 bases). The germline V and J ends were trimmed by 5 bases and 6 bases, with 10 bases remaining between them. This CDR3 comprises 13 residues. Germline V gene data show CDR1 as MNHNS and CDR2 as SASEGT. CDR3 residues: CASSPHRAGELFF. The CDR3 DNA reads as TGTGCCAGCAGTCCCCACAGGGCCGGGGAGCTGTTTTTT.

This clone came up a few times. The chain uses TRBV21-1 and TRBJ1-1; TRBD1, as called in the table, went unchecked against the DNA. TRBV21-1 constitutes a pseudogene. CDR3 length equals 17 residues. CDR3: CASSKGVPRQGLPEAFF. DNA for the CDR3: TGTGCCAGCAGCAAAGGGGTCCCTAGACAGGGGCTCCCTGAAGCTTTCTTT.

This clone was found a few times. The chain has TRBV7-2 and TRBJ2-7; D is perhaps TRBD1 (5 bases). With 5 bases removed from V and 4 bases from J, the gap between germline ends came to 18 bases. CDR1 is SGHTA, CDR2 FQGNSA, per germline. The CDR3 loop spans 15 amino acids. CDR3: CASSGNPRVRYEQYF. In DNA, the CDR3 is TGTGCCAGCAGCGGGAATCCCAGGGTTCGGTACGAGCAGTACTTC. Full variable domain (outside the CDR3, taken from reference TRBV7-2 and TRBJ2-7): GAGVSQSPSNKVTEKGKDVELRCDPISGHTALYWYRQSLGQGLEFLIYFQGNSAPDKSGLPSDRFSAERTGGSVSTLTIQRTQQEDSAVYLCASSGNPRVRYEQYFGPGTRLTVT.

The J gene is TRBJ1-2, the V gene TRBV12-5; 8 bases line up with TRBD1. The CDR3 sequence is 17 residues long. The junction had 14 bases not matched to a gene; V was cut back by 5 bases and J by 3 bases. Germline CDR1 LGHNT, CDR2 FRNRAP. DNA of the CDR3: TGTGCTAGTGGTGGAAGAGCGACAGGGGCAGAGGACTATGGCTACACCTTC. It yields the protein CASGGRATGAEDYGYTF.

This clone came up once. This chain links TRBV7-2 with TRBJ2-5, with 8 bases fitting TRBD1. The CDR3 loop spans 16 amino acids. The V gene's germline CDR1 is SGHTA and CDR2 FQGNSA. Trimming at V came to 5 bases and at J to 2 bases, leaving 10 bases not matched to a gene. The CDR3 loop reads CASSTGGANRQETQYF. The CDR3 DNA follows: TGTGCCAGCAGCACAGGGGGTGCAAACCGGCAAGAGACCCAGTACTTC.

V and J are TRBV18 and TRBJ2-7; D may be TRBD1 (6 bases). The CDR3 length is 15 residues. V dropped 3 bases and J dropped 0 bases, with 12 bases sitting between them. Germline-derived CDR1 and CDR2 are KGHSH and LQKENI. In DNA form, the CDR3 reads TGTGCCAGCTCACCCATAATGGACAGCTCCTACGAGCAGTACTTC. It yields the protein CASSPIMDSSYEQYF.

In its sample, this clone was seen once. The chain combines TRBV29-1 with TRBJ1-2, with D unclear. Germline values: CDR1 SQVTM, CDR2 ANQGSEA. Trimming took off 3 bases at V and 8 bases at J, with 10 bases between the two ends. CDR3 length: 11 residues. CDR3 protein: CSVDGGVGYTF. In DNA form, the CDR3 reads TGCAGCGTTGATGGCGGGGTAGGCTACACCTTC.

V is TRBV4-2 and J is TRBJ1-2; no firm D call. Trimming stripped 5 bases from V and 7 bases from J, with 11 bases between. This CDR3 contains 12 residues. CDR1 and CDR2 (germline): LGHNA, YNFKEQ. The CDR3 is CASSSTATGYTF. For the CDR3, the DNA is TGTGCCAGCAGCTCAACAGCCACTGGCTACACCTTC.

This chain joins TRBV29-1 and TRBJ1-2; possibly TRBD1 for D (5 bases). Germline V gene data show CDR1 as SQVTM and CDR2 as ANQGSEA. The CDR3 contains 13 residues. Deletions cut 3 bases from V and 8 bases from J, with 16 bases between. The DNA for the CDR3 is TGCAGCGTTGATACCGGGGGAGCTGGCGGCTACACCTTC. Translation gives CSVDTGGAGGYTF.

The chain has TRBV7-9 and TRBJ1-5; D uncertain. CDR3 length: 14 residues. V lost 5 bases to trimming and J lost 6 bases, with 14 bases between them. Germline-derived CDR1 and CDR2 are SEHNR and FQNEAQ (reference sequence). The CDR3 loop reads CASSPGSSGQPQHF. The CDR3 coding sequence is TGTGCCAGCAGCCCCGGCTCGTCAGGTCAGCCCCAGCATTTT.

The chain uses TRBV30 and TRBJ2-5; 13 bases are shared with TRBD2. The CDR3 has 15 amino acids. Germline CDR1 is GTSNPN and CDR2 is SVGIG (reference sequence). J was trimmed by 5 bases and V by 3 bases; bases with no gene match: 6. This chain's CDR3 is CAWRGGTSGAETQYF. As DNA, the CDR3 is TGTGCCTGGAGGGGGGGGACTAGCGGGGCTGAGACCCAGTACTTC.

V and J are TRBV30 and TRBJ1-1, with D perhaps matching TRBD1 (6 bases). The germline gives CDR1 GTSNPN, CDR2 SVGIG (reference sequence). V was trimmed by 5 bases and J by 1 base, leaving 11 bases between them. This CDR3 has 13 residues. The CDR3 DNA is TGTGCCTGGCGGGACAACTCGAACACTGAAGCTTTCTTT. Its translation: CAWRDNSNTEAFF.

The V call is TRBV14, the J call TRBJ2-1; 11 nucleotides align to TRBD1. With V trimmed by 5 bases and J by 10 bases, 16 bases remained unmatched. Per the germline V gene, CDR1 is SGHDN and CDR2 is FVKESK. This CDR3 is built from 17 residues. In DNA form, the CDR3 reads TGTGCCAGCAGCGATCGGACAGGGGGCCTTCCCCTGGGGGAGCAGTTCTTC. Protein: CASSDRTGGLPLGEQFF.

V is TRBV18 and J is TRBJ2-7, with D hard to call. Trimming removed 4 bases from V and 0 bases from J, with 7 bases in between. CDR1 is KGHSH and CDR2 is LQKENI in the germline V gene. This CDR3 has 13 residues. For the CDR3, the DNA is TGTGCCAGCTCACAGGAGAGCTCCTACGAGCAGTACTTC. It codes for CASSQESSYEQYF. The whole variable domain, filled in from reference TRBV18 and TRBJ2-7, reads NAGVMQNPRHLVRRRGQEARLRCSPMKGHSHVYWYRQLPEEGLKFMVYLQKENIIDESGMPKERFSAEFPKEGPSILRIQQVVRGDSAAYFCASSQESSYEQYFGPGTRLTVT.

This clone showed up just a few times. V usage is TRBV29-1 and J usage is TRBJ2-4; D is perhaps TRBD2 (6 bases). The CDR3 loop spans 14 amino acids. V lost 8 bases and J lost 7, with 21 bases in between. Germline V lookup: CDR1 SQVTM, CDR2 ANQGSEA. CDR3 residues: CSPGGLARGNIQYF. For the CDR3, the DNA is TGCAGCCCGGGCGGGCTAGCGAGAGGGAACATTCAGTACTTC.

The rearrangement uses TRBV7-9 and TRBJ1-5; maybe TRBD1 (6 bases). V dropped 5 bases and J dropped 5 bases, with 13 bases sitting between them. The CDR3 spans 14 residues. Germline loops: CDR1 SEHNR, CDR2 FQNEAQ (reference sequence). The CDR3 is CASSGGGADQPQHF. CDR3 nucleotides: TGTGCCAGCAGCGGGGGGGGCGCCGATCAGCCCCAGCATTTT.

V and J are TRBV30 and TRBJ2-3; D might be TRBD2 (7 bases). This CDR3 has 15 residues. The germline CDR1 and CDR2 sequences are GTSNPN and SVGIG (reference sequence). V was trimmed by 1 base and J by 1 base, leaving 12 bases between them. The CDR3 protein is CAWSAGAGGTDTQYF. In DNA, the CDR3 is TGTGCCTGGAGTGCGGGGGCGGGGGGCACAGATACGCAGTATTTT.

The gene calls are TRBV15 and TRBJ2-5; possibly TRBD2 for D (7 bases). This CDR3 comprises 15 residues. V dropped 0 bases and J dropped 5 bases, with 13 bases sitting between them. CDR1 and CDR2 from the germline V gene are LNHNV and YYDKDF (reference sequence). CDR3 DNA sequence: TGTGCCACCAGCAGAGATCCGGGGGGCGGGGAGACCCAGTACTTC. This translates into CATSRDPGGGETQYF. Full variable domain (remainder filled in from reference TRBV15 and TRBJ2-5): DAMVIQNPRYQVTQFGKPVTLSCSQTLNHNVMYWYQQKSSQAPKLLFHYYDKDFNNEADTPDNFQSRRPNTSFCFLDIRSPGLGDTAMYLCATSRDPGGGETQYFGPGTRLLVL.

The V gene is TRBV6-1, the J gene TRBJ1-5; D unresolved. The CDR3 spans 17 residues. V was clipped by 3 bases and J by 1 base, with 16 bases between them. Germline V CDR1 and CDR2: MNHNS, SASEGT. The CDR3 region has the DNA TGTGCCAGCAGTGATTTGCGCCCCGGTCGGAGCAATCAGCCCCAGCATTTT. It codes for CASSDLRPGRSNQPQHF.

The V call is TRBV4-3, the J call TRBJ2-2, with D possibly TRBD1 on 6 matching bases. The germline CDR1 and CDR2 sequences are LGHNA and YSLEER. The CDR3 runs to 16 residues. V was pared by 0 bases and J by 8 bases, with 16 bases between. CDR3 amino acids: CASSQEPGRGSGELFF. DNA of the CDR3: TGCGCCAGCAGCCAAGAGCCCGGCAGGGGATCTGGGGAGCTGTTTTTT.